The 24 T cell receptor beta chains listed next were all sequenced from one sample in a study of cytomegalovirus exposure and HLA in healthy donors. Primers for the PCR totalled 60 Vbeta and 13 Jbeta. TCRdb's copy holds only in-frame clones and misses some; the assay was immunoSEQ multiplex PCR. The sample gives 150,000 to 200,000 clones, less than 90% of which show up once; 1.5% to 2% is in the top ten. Sequenced sample: PBMCs. All receptors derive from a woman aged 18-29 years in good health and CMV-seronegative.

The J gene is TRBJ1-2, the V gene TRBV5-1; 7 bases agree with TRBD1. CDR3 size: 14 residues. Germline CDR1 SGHRS, CDR2 YFSETQ. The ends lost 0 bases at V and 8 bases at J; junction bases unmatched: 7. The CDR3 reads CASSLEGASVGYTF. The CDR3 DNA is TGCGCCAGCAGCTTGGAGGGGGCGAGTGTGGGCTACACCTTC.

The chain joins TRBV4-2 to TRBJ2-7; 8 bases match TRBD2. Germline values: CDR1 LGHNA, CDR2 YNFKEQ. The CDR3 loop spans 19 amino acids. The V and J ends lost 2 bases and 5 bases, in that order; junction bases with no gene match: 20. CDR3 in amino acids: CASSQWPGLQGREEHEQYF. CDR3 coding DNA: TGTGCCAGCAGCCAATGGCCTGGACTGCAGGGGCGGGAGGAGCACGAGCAGTACTTC.

This clone showed up just a few times. The chain combines TRBV11-2 with TRBJ2-5, with D maybe TRBD2 (7 bases). The CDR3 has 15 residues. Germline CDR1 and CDR2: SGHAT and FQNNGV. V was trimmed by 2 bases and J by 1 base, leaving 11 bases between them. CDR3 in amino acids: CASSLWGGAQETQYF. CDR3 coding DNA: TGTGCCAGCAGCTTATGGGGGGGGGCCCAAGAGACCCAGTACTTC.

The rearrangement links TRBV5-1 to TRBJ2-3; a possible D gene is TRBD2 (6 bases). The CDR3 runs to 13 residues. V was clipped by 5 bases and J by 4 bases, with 11 bases between them. Germline lookup yields CDR1 SGHRS and CDR2 YFSETQ. CDR3 DNA sequence: TGCGCCAGCAGGCGGGACTCCGCAGATACGCAGTATTTT. Protein sequence: CASRRDSADTQYF.

The CDR3 nucleotides are TGTGCCAGCAGCCACGGGACTCAGTTCCCAGATACGCAGTATTTT. Translating gives CASSHGTQFPDTQYF. V gene TRBV6-6 combines with J gene TRBJ2-3; D is possibly TRBD2 (6 bases). CDR3 length: 15 residues. V was shortened by 6 bases and J by 4 bases, with 17 bases between the two germline ends. Germline assignment: CDR1 MNHNY and CDR2 SVGAGI (reference sequence).

The chain recombines TRBV5-1 with TRBJ1-1; a weak D match, TRBD1 (6 bases). Germline V gives CDR1 SGHRS, CDR2 YFSETQ. Trimming removed 0 bases at V and 0 bases at J, with 9 bases between. This CDR3 comprises 15 residues. The CDR3 protein is CASSLDRAMNTEAFF. The CDR3, as DNA: TGCGCCAGCAGCTTGGACAGGGCAATGAACACTGAAGCTTTCTTT.

The chain links TRBV19 to TRBJ2-5; TRBD1 aligns across 7 bases. The better agreement between TRBJ2-7 and the DNA end casts doubt on the J call. CDR3 length: 14 residues. The germline V gene has CDR1 LNHDA and CDR2 SQIVND (reference sequence). CDR3 in DNA: TGTGCCAGTAGTACGGGGACAGCTAACTACGAGCAGTACTTC. Translated: CASSTGTANYEQYF.

This clone appeared once. V is TRBV7-9 and J is TRBJ1-2, with D possibly being TRBD1 (6 bases). Between the trimmed V and J ends, which lost 2 bases and 4 bases, there was a span of 17 bases. Germline V gene lookup returns CDR1 SEHNR and CDR2 FQNEAQ (reference sequence). There are 16 residues in the CDR3. Here the CDR3 reads CASSLSGGPLSYGYTF. DNA for the CDR3: TGTGCCAGCAGCTTATCGGGGGGCCCCCTAAGCTATGGCTACACCTTC.

The gene calls are TRBV10-2 and TRBJ2-5; D is possibly TRBD1 (5 bases). The CDR3 consists of 12 residues. V was clipped by 7 bases and J by 0 bases, with 6 bases between them. CDR1 is WSHSY and CDR2 is SAAADI in the germline V gene. The CDR3 loop reads CASKTDQETQYF. In DNA form, the CDR3 reads TGCGCCAGCAAGACAGACCAAGAGACCCAGTACTTC.

The count of this clone is one. This chain uses TRBV28 with TRBJ1-4, with TRBD1 matching 8 bases. This CDR3 has 14 amino acids. The trim removed 5 bases at V and 8 bases at J, leaving 7 bases unmatched. The germline gives CDR1 MDHEN, CDR2 SYDVKM. In DNA form, the CDR3 reads TGTGCCAGCAGTCAGGACAGGGTGGTGGAAAAACTGTTTTTT. Protein product: CASSQDRVVEKLFF.

This chain's CDR3 is CASRLGADTEAFF. For the CDR3, the DNA is TGTGCCAGCAGGCTAGGGGCCGACACTGAAGCTTTCTTT. V is TRBV5-6 and J is TRBJ1-1; D may be TRBD1 (5 bases). The germline V gene has CDR1 SGHDT and CDR2 YYEEEE. V was shortened by 5 bases and J by 3 bases, with 11 bases between the two germline ends. The length of the CDR3 is 13 residues.

J is TRBJ2-1 and V is TRBV27; tentatively, D is TRBD2 (5 bases). V lost 6 bases and J lost 6, with 9 bases in between. Germline V gene sequence: CDR1 MNHEY, CDR2 SMNVEV (reference sequence). This CDR3 has 12 residues. CDR3 region: CASRGLFNEQFF. The CDR3 DNA reads TGTGCCAGCAGAGGACTGTTCAATGAGCAGTTCTTC.

The V call is TRBV28, the J call TRBJ2-7; D is unresolved. Trimming stripped 4 bases from V and 4 bases from J, with 5 bases between. The V gene's germline CDR1 is MDHEN and CDR2 SYDVKM. The CDR3 covers 11 residues. For the CDR3, the DNA is TGTGCCAGCAGTTACTCTTACGAGCAGTACTTC. Its translation is CASSYSYEQYF. Full variable domain (missing parts from reference TRBV28 and TRBJ2-7): DVKVTQSSRYLVKRTGEKVFLECVQDMDHENMFWYRQDPGLGLRLIYFSYDVKMKEKGDIPEGYSVSREKKERFSLILESASTNQTSMYLCASSYSYEQYFGPGTRLTVT.

This sequence joins TRBV7-9 and TRBJ1-2; no firm D call. V lost 8 bases and J 1 base, leaving 11 bases between the germline ends. The germline V gene has CDR1 SEHNR and CDR2 FQNEAQ (reference sequence). CDR3 length equals 13 residues. The CDR3 DNA sequence: TGTGCCAGCTCCGGAGGAGTTAACTATGGCTACACCTTC. The encoded protein is CASSGGVNYGYTF.

This chain links TRBV7-2 with TRBJ1-6; no reliable D call. The V gene lost 3 bases and the J gene lost 12 bases, with 6 bases spanning the gap. The germline V gene has CDR1 SGHTA and CDR2 FQGNSA. CDR3 length: 11 residues. The chain's CDR3 is CASSLGGPLHF. The CDR3 coding sequence is TGTGCCAGCAGCTTGGGAGGACCCCTCCACTTT.

V is TRBV18 and J is TRBJ2-7; the D gene is possibly TRBD1 (5 bases). The CDR3 has 15 residues. CDR1 and CDR2 from the germline V gene are KGHSH and LQKENI. The V end lost 1 base, the J end lost 5 bases, and 15 bases lay between the germline ends. CDR3 in DNA: TGTGCCAGCTCACCACGGGGCCGAGCGTTGGACGAGCAGTACTTC. This translates into CASSPRGRALDEQYF.

The chain links TRBV2 to TRBJ2-2; tentative D call: TRBD1 (5 bases). V was cut by 7 bases and J by 7 bases, with 19 bases left in between. Germline V gene data show CDR1 as SNHLY and CDR2 as FYNNEI. The CDR3 runs to 15 residues. CDR3 sequence: CASNKGQGTGGELFF. The CDR3 bases are TGTGCCAGCAATAAGGGTCAGGGTACAGGCGGGGAGCTGTTTTTT.

The J gene is TRBJ2-7, the V gene TRBV6-6; 9 bases map to TRBD1. The CDR3 sequence is 15 residues long. From germline, CDR1 is MNHNY and CDR2 SVGAGI (reference sequence). V lost 5 bases, J lost 5 bases, and 10 bases stayed unmatched. For the CDR3, the DNA is TGTGCCAGCAGTCCCCGGAGGACAGGGGACCACGAGCAGTACTTC. Its translation is CASSPRRTGDHEQYF.

This clone was recorded a few times. The gene calls are TRBV19 and TRBJ2-1; 8 bases align to TRBD1. Unmatched junction bases numbered 7, after V lost 7 bases and J lost 5 bases. CDR3 length: 14 residues. The germline V gene encodes CDR1 LNHDA and CDR2 SQIVND (reference sequence). CDR3 DNA sequence: TGTGCCAGTAAACAGGGGGAAGGGGACAATGAGCAGTTCTTC. This gives the protein CASKQGEGDNEQFF.

V and J are TRBV6-5 and TRBJ1-6; D is ambiguous. CDR3 length: 14 amino acids. Trimming pared 2 bases from V and 7 bases from J, leaving 9 bases between. Germline V gene sequence: CDR1 MNHEY, CDR2 SVGAGI. CDR3 coding DNA: TGTGCCAGCAGTTACGCGGGAGCAAATTCACCCCTCCACTTT. Amino acid sequence: CASSYAGANSPLHF.

The chain recombines TRBV28 with TRBJ2-6, with TRBD1 matching over 8 bases. J was trimmed by 1 base and V by 3 bases; bases with no gene match: 5. Germline CDR1 and CDR2: MDHEN and SYDVKM. CDR3 length equals 17 residues. The CDR3: CASSFRQGRSGANVLTF. CDR3 nucleotides: TGTGCCAGCAGTTTCCGACAGGGGAGGTCTGGGGCCAACGTCCTGACTTTC.

The gene calls are TRBV2 and TRBJ1-2; D possibly corresponds to TRBD1 (6 bases). The ends were cut back, 4 bases at V and 2 bases at J, with 11 bases in the middle. The CDR3 sequence is 14 residues long. Per germline, CDR1 SNHLY and CDR2 FYNNEI. The CDR3 spells CASSAGQSNYGYTF. The CDR3 nucleotides read TGTGCCAGCAGTGCTGGACAGAGCAACTATGGCTACACCTTC. The whole variable domain, remainder taken from reference TRBV2 and TRBJ1-2, is EPEVTQTPSHQVTQMGQEVILRCVPISNHLYFYWYRQILGQKVEFLVSFYNNEISEKSEIFDDQFSVERPDGSNFTLKIRSTKLEDSAMYFCASSAGQSNYGYTFGSGTRLTVV.

J is TRBJ2-7 and V is TRBV7-9; possibly TRBD2 for D (6 bases). The CDR3 loop spans 15 amino acids. From germline, CDR1 is SEHNR and CDR2 FQNEAQ (reference sequence). Deletions cut 2 bases from V and 0 bases from J, with 11 bases between. CDR3 coding DNA: TGTGCCAGCAGCTTATGGGGGGAATTCTCCTACGAGCAGTACTTC. Translating it yields CASSLWGEFSYEQYF. Drawing the rest from reference TRBV7-9 and TRBJ2-7, the complete variable domain is DTGVSQNPRHKITKRGQNVTFRCDPISEHNRLYWYRQTLGQGPEFLTYFQNEAQLEKSRLLSDRFSAERPKGSFSTLEIQRTEQGDSAMYLCASSLWGEFSYEQYFGPGTRLTVT.

The chain joins TRBV27 to TRBJ1-1; possibly TRBD1 for D (5 bases). This CDR3 contains 14 residues. Trimming took 2 bases from V and 5 from J, leaving 12 bases between them. The germline V gene encodes CDR1 MNHEY and CDR2 SMNVEV (reference sequence). CDR3 DNA: TGTGCCAGCAGTTTAGAAGGCGGGGGAACTGAAGCTTTCTTT. Its protein is CASSLEGGGTEAFF.